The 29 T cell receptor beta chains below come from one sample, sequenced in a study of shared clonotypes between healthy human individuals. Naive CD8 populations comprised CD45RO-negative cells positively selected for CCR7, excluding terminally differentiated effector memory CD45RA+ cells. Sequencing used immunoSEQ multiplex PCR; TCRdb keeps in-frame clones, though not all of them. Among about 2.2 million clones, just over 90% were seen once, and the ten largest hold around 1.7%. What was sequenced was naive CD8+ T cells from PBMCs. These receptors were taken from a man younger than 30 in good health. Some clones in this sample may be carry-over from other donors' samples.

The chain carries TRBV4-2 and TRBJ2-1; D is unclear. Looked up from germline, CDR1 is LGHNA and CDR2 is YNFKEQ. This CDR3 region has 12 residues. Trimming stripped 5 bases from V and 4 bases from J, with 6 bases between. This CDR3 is CASSEQYNEQFF. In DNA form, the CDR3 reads TGTGCCAGCAGCGAACAGTACAATGAGCAGTTCTTC.

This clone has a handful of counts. In DNA, the CDR3 is TGCAGCGTAGTGGGGGGGGCCCCTGAAGCTTTCTTT. This translates into CSVVGGAPEAFF. The chain employs TRBV29-1 and TRBJ1-1, with D perhaps TRBD1 (6 bases). The CDR3 spans 12 residues. CDR1 SQVTM and CDR2 ANQGSEA come from the germline V gene. The ends were cut back, 6 bases at V and 6 bases at J, with 14 bases in the middle.

Here the CDR3 reads CASSQDSSLSPGGRQKGYTF. For the CDR3, the DNA is TGCGCCAGCAGCCAAGATAGTTCATTATCGCCAGGGGGCCGCCAAAAGGGCTACACCTTC. V is TRBV4-1 and J is TRBJ1-2, with 8 bases identical to TRBD1. CDR1 MGHRA and CDR2 YSYEKL come from the germline V gene. The CDR3 covers 20 residues. V shed 0 bases, J shed 8 bases, and the junction held 23 bases outside the gene matches.

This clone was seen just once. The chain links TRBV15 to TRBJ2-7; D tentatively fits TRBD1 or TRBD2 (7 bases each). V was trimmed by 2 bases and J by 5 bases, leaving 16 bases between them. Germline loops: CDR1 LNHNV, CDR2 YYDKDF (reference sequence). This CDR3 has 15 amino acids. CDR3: CATSRQTGRGHEQYF. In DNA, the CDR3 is TGTGCCACCAGCAGACAGACAGGGAGGGGACACGAGCAGTACTTC.

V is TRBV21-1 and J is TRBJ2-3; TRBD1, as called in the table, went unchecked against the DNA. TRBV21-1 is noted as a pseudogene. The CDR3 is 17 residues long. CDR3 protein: CASSKILYREQTDTQYF. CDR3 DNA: TGTGCCAGCAGCAAAATCCTTTACAGGGAACAGACAGATACGCAGTATTTT.

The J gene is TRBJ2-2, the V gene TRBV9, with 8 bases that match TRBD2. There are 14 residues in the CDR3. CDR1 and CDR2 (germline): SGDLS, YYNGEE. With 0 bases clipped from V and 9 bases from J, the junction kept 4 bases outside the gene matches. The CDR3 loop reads CASSVGSGGRELFF. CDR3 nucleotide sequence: TGTGCCAGCAGCGTAGGGAGCGGGGGTAGGGAGCTGTTTTTT.

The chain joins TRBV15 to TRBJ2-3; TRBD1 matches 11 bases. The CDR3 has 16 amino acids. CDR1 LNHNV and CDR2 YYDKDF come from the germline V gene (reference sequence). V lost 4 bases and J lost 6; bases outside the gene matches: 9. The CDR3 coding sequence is TGTGCCACCAGCAAAGGGCGGGACAGGGGGACGGATACGCAGTATTTT. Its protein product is CATSKGRDRGTDTQYF.

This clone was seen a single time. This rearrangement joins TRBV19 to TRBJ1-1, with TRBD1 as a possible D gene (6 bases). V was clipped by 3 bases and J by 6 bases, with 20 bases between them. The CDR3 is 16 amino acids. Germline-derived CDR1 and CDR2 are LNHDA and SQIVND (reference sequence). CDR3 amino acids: CASSIPPHQGSPEAFF. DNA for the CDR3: TGTGCCAGTAGTATCCCCCCTCACCAGGGGAGCCCTGAAGCTTTCTTT.

CDR3 residues: CASSSDSGGKTQYF. Written as DNA, the CDR3 is TGTGCCAGCAGTTCCGACAGTGGGGGGAAGACCCAGTACTTC. The rearrangement uses TRBV28 and TRBJ2-5; TRBD2 is a possible D gene (6 bases). Trimming took 4 bases from V and 6 from J, leaving 15 bases between them. This CDR3 has 14 residues. Germline V lookup: CDR1 MDHEN, CDR2 SYDVKM.

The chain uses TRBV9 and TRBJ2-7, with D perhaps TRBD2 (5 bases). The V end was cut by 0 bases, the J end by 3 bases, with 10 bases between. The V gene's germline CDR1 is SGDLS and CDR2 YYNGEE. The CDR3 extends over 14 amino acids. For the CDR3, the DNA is TGTGCCAGCAGCGTAGCGGACGGGGTCTACGAGCAGTACTTC. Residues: CASSVADGVYEQYF.

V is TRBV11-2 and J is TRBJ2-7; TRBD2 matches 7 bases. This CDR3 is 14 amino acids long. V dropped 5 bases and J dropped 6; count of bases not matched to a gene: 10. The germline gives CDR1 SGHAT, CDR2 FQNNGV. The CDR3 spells CASSLGLGEREQYF. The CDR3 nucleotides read TGTGCCAGCAGCCTCGGACTAGGCGAACGCGAGCAGTACTTC.

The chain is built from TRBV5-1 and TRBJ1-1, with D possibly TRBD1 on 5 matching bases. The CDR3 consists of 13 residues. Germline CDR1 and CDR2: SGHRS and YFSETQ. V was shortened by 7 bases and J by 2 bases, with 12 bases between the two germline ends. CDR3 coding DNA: TGCGCCAGCCATCGAGGGGACAACACTGAAGCTTTCTTT. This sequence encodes CASHRGDNTEAFF.

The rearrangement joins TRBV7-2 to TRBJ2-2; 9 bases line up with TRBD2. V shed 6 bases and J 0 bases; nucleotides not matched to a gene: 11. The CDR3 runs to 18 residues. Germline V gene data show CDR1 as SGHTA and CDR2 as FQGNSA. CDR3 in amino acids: CASSPRIAGGSNTGELFF. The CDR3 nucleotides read TGTGCCAGCAGTCCCAGAATTGCGGGAGGGTCGAACACCGGGGAGCTGTTTTTT.

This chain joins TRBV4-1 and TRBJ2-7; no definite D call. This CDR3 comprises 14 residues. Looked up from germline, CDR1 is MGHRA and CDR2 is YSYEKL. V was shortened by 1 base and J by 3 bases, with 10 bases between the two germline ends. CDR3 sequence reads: CASSQAISDYEQYF. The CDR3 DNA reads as TGCGCCAGCAGCCAAGCCATAAGCGACTACGAGCAGTACTTC.

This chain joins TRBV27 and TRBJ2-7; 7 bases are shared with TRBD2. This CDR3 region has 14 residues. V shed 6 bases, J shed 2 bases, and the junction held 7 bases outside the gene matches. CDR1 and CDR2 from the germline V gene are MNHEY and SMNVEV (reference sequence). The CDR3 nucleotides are TGTGCCAGCAGGAGCGGGAATTCCCCCTACGAGCAGTACTTC. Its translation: CASRSGNSPYEQYF.

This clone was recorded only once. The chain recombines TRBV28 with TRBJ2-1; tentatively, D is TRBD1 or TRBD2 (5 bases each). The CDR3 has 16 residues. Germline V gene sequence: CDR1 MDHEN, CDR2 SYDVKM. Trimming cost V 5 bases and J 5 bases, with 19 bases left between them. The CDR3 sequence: CASSPVWDGQNNEQFF. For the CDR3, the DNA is TGTGCCAGCAGTCCGGTTTGGGACGGACAAAACAATGAGCAGTTCTTC.

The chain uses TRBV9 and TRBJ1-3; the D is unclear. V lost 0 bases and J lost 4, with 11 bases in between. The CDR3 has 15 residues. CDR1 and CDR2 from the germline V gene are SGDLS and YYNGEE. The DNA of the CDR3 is TGTGCCAGCAGCGTAGGGGTCGGAGACGGAAACACCATATATTTT. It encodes CASSVGVGDGNTIYF.

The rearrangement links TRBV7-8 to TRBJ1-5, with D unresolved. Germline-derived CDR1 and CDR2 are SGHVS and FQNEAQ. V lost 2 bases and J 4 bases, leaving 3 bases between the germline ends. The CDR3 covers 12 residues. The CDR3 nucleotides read TGTGCCAGCAGCTTAATGAATCAGCCCCAGCATTTT. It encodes CASSLMNQPQHF.

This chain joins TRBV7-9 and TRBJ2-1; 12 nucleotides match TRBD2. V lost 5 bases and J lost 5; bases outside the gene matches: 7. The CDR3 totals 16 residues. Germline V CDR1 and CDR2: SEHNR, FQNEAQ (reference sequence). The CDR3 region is CASSRLSSGRDNEQFF. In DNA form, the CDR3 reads TGTGCCAGCAGCCGACTTTCTAGCGGGAGGGACAATGAGCAGTTCTTC.

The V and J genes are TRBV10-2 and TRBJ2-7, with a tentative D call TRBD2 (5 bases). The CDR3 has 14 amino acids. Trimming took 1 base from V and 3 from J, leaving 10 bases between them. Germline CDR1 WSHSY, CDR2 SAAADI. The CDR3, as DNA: TGCGCCAGCAGTGAGTTCGGGATCCACTACGAGCAGTACTTC. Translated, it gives CASSEFGIHYEQYF.

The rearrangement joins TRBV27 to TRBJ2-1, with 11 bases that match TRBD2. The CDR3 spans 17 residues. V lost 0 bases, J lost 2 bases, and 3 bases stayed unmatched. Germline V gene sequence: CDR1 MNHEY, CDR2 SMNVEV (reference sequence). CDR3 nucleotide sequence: TGTGCCAGCAGTTTATCCTCGGGACTAGCGGCCTACAATGAGCAGTTCTTC. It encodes CASSLSSGLAAYNEQFF.

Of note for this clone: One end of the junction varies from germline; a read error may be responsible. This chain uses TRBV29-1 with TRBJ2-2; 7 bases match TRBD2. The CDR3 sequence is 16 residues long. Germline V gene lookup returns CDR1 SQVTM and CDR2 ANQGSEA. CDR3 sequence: CSVEGFAGENPGELFF. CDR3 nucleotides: TGCAGCGTTGAAGGGTTTGCGGGAGAGAACCCCGGGGAGCTGTTTTTT.

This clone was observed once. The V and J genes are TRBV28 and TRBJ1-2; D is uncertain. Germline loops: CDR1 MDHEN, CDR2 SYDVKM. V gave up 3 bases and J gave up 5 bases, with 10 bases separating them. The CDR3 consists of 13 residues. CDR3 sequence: CASSLIASYGYTF. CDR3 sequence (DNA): TGTGCCAGCAGTTTGATCGCTTCATATGGCTACACCTTC.

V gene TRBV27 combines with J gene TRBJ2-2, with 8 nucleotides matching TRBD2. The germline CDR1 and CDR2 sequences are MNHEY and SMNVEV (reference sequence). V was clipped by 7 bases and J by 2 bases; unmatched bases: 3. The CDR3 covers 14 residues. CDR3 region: CASILAGNTGELFF. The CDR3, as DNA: TGTGCCAGCATTCTAGCGGGCAACACCGGGGAGCTGTTTTTT.

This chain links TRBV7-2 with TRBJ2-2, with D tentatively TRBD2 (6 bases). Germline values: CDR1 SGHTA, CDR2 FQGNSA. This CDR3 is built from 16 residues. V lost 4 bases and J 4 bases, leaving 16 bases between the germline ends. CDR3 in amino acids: CASSSVAGSPTGELFF. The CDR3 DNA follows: TGTGCCAGCAGCTCCGTCGCGGGGAGCCCCACCGGGGAGCTGTTTTTT.

The CDR3 loop is CASGGGANVLTF. The CDR3 DNA is TGTGCCAGCGGCGGGGGGGCCAACGTCCTGACTTTC. The J gene is TRBJ2-6, the V gene TRBV9; possibly TRBD2 for D (5 bases). The CDR3 has 12 amino acids. Germline V lookup: CDR1 SGDLS, CDR2 YYNGEE. Trimming removed 7 bases at V and 4 bases at J, with 6 bases between. The full variable domain, its missing parts supplied by reference TRBV9 and TRBJ2-6, is DSGVTQTPKHLITATGQRVTLRCSPRSGDLSVYWYQQSLDQGLQFLIQYYNGEERAKGNILERFSAQQFPDLHSELNLSSLELGDSALYFCASGGGANVLTFGAGSRLTVL.

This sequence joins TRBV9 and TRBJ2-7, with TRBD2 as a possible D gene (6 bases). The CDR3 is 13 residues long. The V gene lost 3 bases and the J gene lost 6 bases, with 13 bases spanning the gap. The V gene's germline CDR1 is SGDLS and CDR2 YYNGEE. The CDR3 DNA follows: TGTGCCAGCAGCGAGGGGACTTCGGCCGAGCAGTACTTC. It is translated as CASSEGTSAEQYF.

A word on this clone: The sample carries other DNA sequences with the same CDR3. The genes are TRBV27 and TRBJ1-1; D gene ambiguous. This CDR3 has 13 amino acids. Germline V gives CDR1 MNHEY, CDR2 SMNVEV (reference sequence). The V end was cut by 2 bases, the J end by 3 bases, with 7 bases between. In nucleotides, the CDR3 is TGTGCCAGCAGTTTAAGTCCCTACACTGAAGCTTTCTTT. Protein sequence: CASSLSPYTEAFF.

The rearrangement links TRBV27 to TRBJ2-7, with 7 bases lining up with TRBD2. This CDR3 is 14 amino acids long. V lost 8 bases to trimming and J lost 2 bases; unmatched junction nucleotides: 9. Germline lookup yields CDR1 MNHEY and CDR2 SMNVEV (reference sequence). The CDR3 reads CASAGASGTYEQYF. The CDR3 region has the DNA TGTGCCAGCGCTGGGGCTAGCGGTACCTACGAGCAGTACTTC.